The rows below give T cell receptor beta chains drawn from one sample of a study of regulatory T cells in long-lasting Graves disease. From the multiplex PCR reads, TCRdb called clonotypes with MiXCR, one entry per CDR3 protein. The sample has more than 300,000 distinct CDR3 sequences; around a sixth are singletons. The sample here was peripheral blood mononuclear cells (PBMCs), taken at new diagnosis, from a patient treated with antithyroid drugs. The source of these receptors is a female donor with Graves disease. Each CDR3 is given with its conserved first and last residue. Each record gives: clone size, V gene, D gene, J gene, CDR3 length, CDR3 protein, CDR3 DNA. The D gene is left open where the match is weak. Clone size appears in some rows only: once, few, many, or a class for an expanded clone.

many	TRBV28	TRBD1	TRBJ2-5	17	CASTPAPGTGDQETQYF	TGTGCCAGCACTCCGGCCCCCGGGACAGGGGACCAAGAGACCCAGTACTTC
NA	TRBV29-1	TRBD2	TRBJ2-7	16	CSVEDLGLAGGGEQYF	TGCAGCGTTGAAGATCTGGGGCTAGCGGGAGGGGGGGAGCAGTACTTC
many	TRBV5-1	NA	TRBJ2-1	12	CASSSRGYEQFF	TGCGCCAGCAGCTCCAGGGGTTATGAGCAGTTCTTC
NA	TRBV11-2	NA	TRBJ2-2	17	CASSGGGPGLNTGELFF	TGTGCCAGCAGCGGAGGCGGGCCAGGCTTGAACACCGGGGAGCTGTTTTTT
NA	TRBV6-2/TRBV6-3	NA	TRBJ1-1	16	CASSIGTTPMNTEAFF	TGTGCCAGCAGTATCGGGACAACACCGATGAACACTGAAGCTTTCTTT
NA	TRBV5-1	NA	TRBJ1-6	17	CASSPVTPGRQNSPLHF	TGCGCCAGCAGCCCTGTAACCCCGGGACGGCAAAATTCACCCCTCCACTTT
few	TRBV11-2	NA	TRBJ2-3	14	CASRDGFSTDTQYF	TGTGCCAGCCGCGACGGATTCAGCACAGATACGCAGTATTTT
NA	TRBV7-2	NA	TRBJ2-4	14	CASSLPAGKNIQYF	TGTGCCAGCAGCTTACCAGCGGGCAAAAACATTCAGTACTTC
NA	TRBV5-1	NA	TRBJ2-7	14	CASSFRDGAYEQYF	TGCGCCAGCAGCTTTAGGGACGGCGCCTACGAGCAGTACTTC
many	TRBV6-1	TRBD2	TRBJ2-3	21	CASSKFTPGLAGVQGTDTQYF	TGTGCCAGCAGCAAGTTCACGCCGGGACTAGCGGGGGTGCAGGGCACAGATACGCAGTATTTT
many	TRBV27	NA	TRBJ2-7	13	CASSLSADYEQYF	TGTGCCAGCAGTTTATCCGCGGACTACGAGCAGTACTTC
many	TRBV29-1	TRBD1	TRBJ1-1	14	CSGTGQGGQTEAFF	TGCAGCGGAACGGGACAGGGGGGGCAGACTGAAGCTTTCTTT
many	TRBV7-2	NA	TRBJ2-7	15	CASRHWTETTYEQYF	TGTGCCAGCAGGCACTGGACAGAGACTACCTACGAGCAGTACTTC
NA	TRBV9	TRBD1	TRBJ1-4	14	CASSGGQRNEKLFF	TGTGCCAGCAGCGGGGGACAGCGTAATGAAAAACTGTTTTTT
many	TRBV10-2	NA	TRBJ1-1	16	CASSGIRYFMNTEAFF	TGCGCCAGCAGTGGTATCAGATACTTCATGAACACTGAAGCTTTCTTT
NA	TRBV5-5	TRBD1	TRBJ1-1	13	CASSLWGQSEAFF	TGTGCCAGCAGCTTGTGGGGACAGAGTGAAGCTTTCTTT
many	TRBV7-2	NA	TRBJ1-2	15	CASSFGTRVKYGYTF	TGTGCCAGCAGCTTCGGAACCAGGGTAAAATATGGCTACACCTTC
few	TRBV12-5	NA	TRBJ1-5	18	CASGLVPSSEGDNQPQHF	TGTGCTAGTGGTTTGGTACCCTCATCTGAGGGAGACAATCAGCCCCAGCATTTT
many	TRBV12-3/TRBV12-4	TRBD1	TRBJ1-1	18	CASSFPRGRRSPNTEAFF	TGTGCCAGCAGTTTTCCCAGGGGGCGGCGATCACCGAACACTGAAGCTTTCTTT
many	TRBV20-1	TRBD2	TRBJ2-1	14	CSARVLAGGGEQFF	TGCAGTGCTAGAGTACTAGCGGGAGGAGGTGAGCAGTTCTTC
many	TRBV9	NA	TRBJ2-7	14	CASSVGLALSEQYF	TGTGCCAGCAGCGTAGGTCTAGCTCTTTCCGAGCAGTACTTC
many	TRBV12-3/TRBV12-4	NA	TRBJ2-5	13	CASSWDGQETQYF	TGTGCCAGCAGTTGGGACGGCCAAGAGACCCAGTACTTC
few	TRBV5-1	NA	TRBJ2-2	15	CASSPGQPVTGELFF	TGCGCCAGCAGCCCCGGACAGCCCGTAACCGGGGAGCTGTTTTTT
many	TRBV7-9	NA	TRBJ2-7	14	CASSLGGMNYEQYF	TGTGCCAGCAGCTTAGGGGGGATGAACTACGAGCAGTACTTC
many	TRBV2	NA	TRBJ1-1	15	CASSAHSLMNTEAFF	TGTGCCAGCAGCGCACATAGCCTTATGAACACTGAAGCTTTCTTT
many	TRBV3-1	TRBD2	TRBJ2-1	15	CASSPSVLAGDEQFF	TGTGCCAGCAGCCCAAGTGTTCTAGCGGGAGATGAGCAGTTCTTC
many	TRBV27	TRBD1	TRBJ1-5	14	CASSRGTGAQPQHF	TGTGCCAGCAGTCGGGGGACAGGGGCTCAGCCCCAGCATTTT
few	TRBV19	NA	TRBJ1-1	14	CASSHGGRGTEAFF	TGTGCCAGTAGTCATGGGGGAAGAGGGACTGAAGCTTTCTTT
many	TRBV27	NA	TRBJ1-5	15	CATRKLGQTNQPQHF	TGTGCCACCCGAAAACTAGGACAGACCAATCAGCCCCAGCATTTT
many	TRBV14	TRBD2	TRBJ2-1	20	CASSQDRWGLAASSYNEQFF	TGTGCCAGCAGCCAAGATCGTTGGGGACTAGCGGCGAGCTCCTACAATGAGCAGTTCTTC
many	TRBV2	TRBD1	TRBJ1-3	15	CASRARTGSGNTIYF	TGTGCCAGCAGGGCCCGGACAGGCTCTGGAAACACCATATATTTT
NA	TRBV19	NA	TRBJ2-5	15	CASSISALYQETQYF	TGTGCCAGTAGTATCTCGGCGTTGTACCAAGAGACCCAGTACTTC
few	TRBV20-1	TRBD2	TRBJ2-3	13	CSPVRELADTQYF	TGCAGTCCCGTGCGGGAGTTGGCAGATACGCAGTATTTT
NA	TRBV10-3	NA	TRBJ2-3	13	CAISPWGTDTQYF	TGTGCCATCAGTCCTTGGGGCACAGATACGCAGTATTTT
NA	TRBV28	TRBD2	TRBJ2-1	20	CASSLLTSDPTLSSYNEQFF	TGTGCCAGCAGTTTACTGACTAGCGACCCAACCCTCAGCTCCTACAATGAGCAGTTCTTC
NA	TRBV7-9	TRBD1	TRBJ1-6	12	CASSQGQTPLHF	TGTGCCAGCAGCCAGGGACAGACACCCCTCCACTTT
many	TRBV6-5	TRBD1	TRBJ1-1	17	CASSYLRQGAVSTEAFF	TGTGCCAGCAGTTACCTGAGGCAGGGGGCGGTGAGCACTGAAGCTTTCTTT
many	TRBV30	TRBD1	TRBJ2-7	11	CAWGTGGEQYF	TGTGCCTGGGGGACAGGGGGCGAGCAGTACTTC
many	TRBV12-3/TRBV12-4	TRBD2	TRBJ2-4	14	CASSSAGRGVIQYF	TGTGCCAGCAGCTCCGCCGGGAGGGGAGTCATTCAGTACTTC
NA	TRBV7-2	TRBD2	TRBJ2-1	16	CASSNPGLAGVNEQFF	TGTGCCAGCAGCAACCCGGGACTAGCGGGAGTAAATGAGCAGTTCTTC
NA	TRBV24-1	NA	TRBJ1-4	13	CATGGTTNEKLFF	TGTGCCACGGGGGGGACGACTAATGAAAAACTGTTTTTT
NA	TRBV20-1	TRBD1	TRBJ2-5	15	CSAETGELVVETQYF	TGCAGTGCTGAGACAGGGGAGCTGGTCGTGGAGACCCAGTACTTC
many	TRBV7-8	NA	TRBJ2-7	14	CASAAAGSPYEQYF	TGTGCCAGCGCTGCAGCTGGCAGTCCCTACGAGCAGTACTTC
many	TRBV7-9	NA	TRBJ2-4	13	CASSFAGTQVRYF	TGTGCCAGCAGCTTTGCCGGGACTCAGGTTCGGTACTTC
few	TRBV5-1	TRBD1	TRBJ2-6	16	CASSNRGRSGANVLTF	TGCGCCAGCAGCAACAGGGGAAGGTCTGGGGCCAACGTCCTGACTTTC
many	TRBV24-1	NA	TRBJ2-1	14	CATSDSTTYNEQFF	TGTGCCACCAGTGACTCAACTACGTACAATGAGCAGTTCTTC
many	TRBV5-8	NA	TRBJ1-4	15	CASSLIRVTGEKLFF	TGTGCCAGCAGCTTGATTAGGGTCACCGGTGAAAAACTGTTTTTT
many	TRBV5-1	NA	TRBJ1-2	15	CASSLSTGSGYGYTF	TGCGCCAGCAGCTTGTCGACGGGGTCGGGCTATGGCTACACCTTC
many	TRBV11-3	NA	TRBJ2-1	15	CASSQETDTDNEQFF	TGTGCCAGCAGCCAAGAAACGGACACAGACAATGAGCAGTTCTTC
many	TRBV7-9	TRBD1	TRBJ2-1	14	CASSSSYRGNEQFF	TGTGCCAGCAGCTCCAGCTACAGGGGGAATGAGCAGTTCTTC
many	TRBV6-1	NA	TRBJ2-3	13	CASSVSGADTQYF	TGTGCCAGCAGTGTTTCCGGCGCAGATACGCAGTATTTT
few	TRBV28	NA	TRBJ1-2	13	CASDAGGGYGYTF	TGTGCCAGCGATGCGGGGGGGGGTTATGGCTACACCTTC
NA	TRBV12-3/TRBV12-4	NA	TRBJ2-1	11	CASSSTGVQFF	TGTGCCAGCAGCTCAACAGGCGTGCAGTTCTTC
NA	TRBV14	NA	TRBJ2-7	13	CASSQDYPDEQYF	TGTGCCAGCAGCCAAGATTATCCCGACGAGCAGTACTTC